This T cell receptor (beta chain) was sequenced during a study of T cells in Graves' hyperthyroidism and ophthalmopathy. TCR beta CDR3 regions were amplified from RNA. An initial round of RT-PCR targeting the TCR CDR3 relied on the HTBI primer set. One entry per CDR3 protein, called by TCRdb with MiXCR from the multiplex PCR reads. The sample comprises about 420,000 distinct CDR3 sequences, approximately 13% of which are singletons, and approximately 5.3% rests with the top ten. Absence of ophthalmopathy progression within 18 months defined stable Graves' hyperthyroidism. Diagnoses rested on clinical symptoms, serum thyroxine and TRAb, thyroid ultrasound and orbital computed tomography. This clonotype has ten or more counts. V was pared by 2 bases and J by 4 bases, with 8 bases between. Germline V CDR1 and CDR2: MDHEN, SYDVKM. The CDR3 is made up of 13 amino acids.

The sequencing sample was made of blood. This receptor was taken from a young woman with Graves' hyperthyroidism. This sequence joins TRBV28 and TRBJ1-1, with no clear D. CDR3 nucleotide sequence: TGTGCCAGCAGTTTAGCGGTAAGCACTGAAGCTTTCTTT. As protein: CASSLAVSTEAFF.